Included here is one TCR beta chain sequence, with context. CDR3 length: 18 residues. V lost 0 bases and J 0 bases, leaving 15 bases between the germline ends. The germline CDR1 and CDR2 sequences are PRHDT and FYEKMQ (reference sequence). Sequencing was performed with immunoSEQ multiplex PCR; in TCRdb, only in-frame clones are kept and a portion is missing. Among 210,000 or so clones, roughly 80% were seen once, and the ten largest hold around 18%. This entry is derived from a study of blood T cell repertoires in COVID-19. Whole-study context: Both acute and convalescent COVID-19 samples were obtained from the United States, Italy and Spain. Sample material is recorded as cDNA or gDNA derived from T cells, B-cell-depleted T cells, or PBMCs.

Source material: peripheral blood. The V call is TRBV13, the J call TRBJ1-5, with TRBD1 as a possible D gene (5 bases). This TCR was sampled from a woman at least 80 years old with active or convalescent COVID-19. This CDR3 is CASSLGQGRRISNQPQHF. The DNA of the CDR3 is TGTGCCAGCAGCTTAGGCCAGGGAAGAAGAATTAGCAATCAGCCCCAGCATTTT.